A single sample gave rise to the 30 T cell receptor beta chains below, sequenced in a study of T cells in Graves' hyperthyroidism and ophthalmopathy. Researchers amplified the TCR beta CDR3 regions from RNA transcripts. HTBI primers drove first-round RT-PCR of the TCR CDR3. In TCRdb, the multiplex PCR reads were re-called with MiXCR into one record per CDR3 protein. The repertoire holds 300,000 to 500,000 distinct CDR3 sequences, with 11% to 15% as singletons. Sequencing was carried out using blood. These receptors originate from a man between 50 and 59 years old with Graves' ophthalmopathy.

This clonotype was recorded at least ten times. The chain is built from TRBV7-2 and TRBJ2-3; TRBD2 matches 7 bases. V lost 5 bases to trimming and J lost 4 bases; unmatched junction nucleotides: 9. Germline V gives CDR1 SGHTA, CDR2 FQGNSA. This CDR3 has 15 amino acids. Here the CDR3 DNA reads TGTGCCAGCAGCCGCGATTGGGGGAGGGCAGATACGCAGTATTTT. As protein: CASSRDWGRADTQYF.

This clonotype was seen repeatedly, ten times or more. This rearrangement joins TRBV20-1 to TRBJ2-1; maybe TRBD2 (5 bases). CDR1 and CDR2 (germline): DFQATT, SNEGSKA (reference sequence). This CDR3 contains 16 residues. Trimming cost V 0 bases and J 0 bases, with 12 bases left between them. CDR3 DNA sequence: TGCAGTGCTAGAGATTTGGAGCGGAGCTCCTACAATGAGCAGTTCTTC. It yields the protein CSARDLERSSYNEQFF.

This clonotype was seen at least ten times. CDR3 loop: CASSVLNTEAFF. Here the CDR3 DNA reads TGTGCCAGCAGTGTGCTGAACACTGAAGCTTTCTTT. The V and J genes are TRBV28 and TRBJ1-1; D is ambiguous. Germline V gene sequence: CDR1 MDHEN, CDR2 SYDVKM. Trimming took off 5 bases at V and 0 bases at J, with 4 bases between the two ends. CDR3 length: 12 amino acids.

This chain connects TRBV7-9 to TRBJ2-1; 11 bases line up with TRBD2. J lost 8 bases, V lost 4 bases, and 4 bases had no gene match. The CDR3 sequence is 14 residues long. The germline CDR1 and CDR2 sequences are SEHNR and FQNEAQ (reference sequence). In DNA form, the CDR3 reads TGTGCCAGCAGCTCGCTAGCGGGAGGTTATGAGCAGTTCTTC. It translates to CASSSLAGGYEQFF.

This clonotype appeared many times. This chain connects TRBV2 to TRBJ2-7; 9 bases are shared with TRBD1. The trim removed 8 bases at V and 3 bases at J, leaving 8 bases unmatched. The CDR3 is 14 amino acids. The germline V gene encodes CDR1 SNHLY and CDR2 FYNNEI. In DNA form, the CDR3 reads TGTGCCAGCGTTGTGGGACAGGGTCTCTACGAGCAGTACTTC. Residues: CASVVGQGLYEQYF.

The rearrangement joins TRBV12-5 to TRBJ2-2, with 11 bases that match TRBD2. Germline V gives CDR1 LGHNT, CDR2 FRNRAP. V lost 4 bases and J lost 2; bases outside the gene matches: 6. The CDR3 contains 17 residues. This CDR3 reads CASGWLGTSGNTGELFF. Here the CDR3 DNA reads TGTGCTAGTGGTTGGCTGGGGACTAGCGGAAACACCGGGGAGCTGTTTTTT.

The rearrangement joins TRBV4-1 to TRBJ2-3; no definite D call. This CDR3 region has 15 residues. V was trimmed by 0 bases and J by 2 bases, leaving 9 bases between them. The germline gives CDR1 MGHRA, CDR2 YSYEKL. DNA of the CDR3: TGCGCCAGCAGCCAAGACACAACCAACACAGATACGCAGTATTTT. It codes for CASSQDTTNTDTQYF.

In its sample, this clonotype was seen many times. This chain links TRBV2 with TRBJ1-4; D unresolved. The V gene's germline CDR1 is SNHLY and CDR2 FYNNEI. The V end lost 8 bases, the J end lost 5 bases, and 6 bases lay between the germline ends. CDR3 length: 11 residues. The CDR3 loop reads CASSANEKLFF. In DNA, the CDR3 is TGTGCCAGCTCGGCGAATGAAAAACTGTTTTTT.

The chain recombines TRBV15 with TRBJ2-2; no firm D call. In germline, CDR1 is LNHNV, CDR2 YYDKDF (reference sequence). The V end was cut by 0 bases, the J end by 5 bases, with 4 bases between. CDR3 length: 13 residues. The CDR3 coding sequence is TGTGCCACCAGCAGAGATCATACCGGGGAGCTGTTTTTT. Translation gives CATSRDHTGELFF.

V is TRBV20-1 and J is TRBJ2-1; 9 nucleotides line up with TRBD2. The CDR3 has 14 residues. J was trimmed by 9 bases and V by 5 bases; bases with no gene match: 11. Germline lookup yields CDR1 DFQATT and CDR2 SNEGSKA (reference sequence). The CDR3 region is CSAPGTSIGFEQFF. The CDR3 DNA reads TGCAGTGCTCCCGGGACTAGCATCGGATTTGAGCAGTTCTTC.

The table lists this clonotype with many counts. The chain has TRBV20-1 and TRBJ2-7, with TRBD2 identical over 9 bases. With V trimmed by 6 bases and J by 3 bases, 9 bases remained unmatched. The germline gives CDR1 DFQATT, CDR2 SNEGSKA (reference sequence). The CDR3 length is 14 residues. CDR3 sequence (DNA): TGCAGTGCGCTCACCGGGACTAGCAGCTACGAGCAGTACTTC. It specifies CSALTGTSSYEQYF.

This clonotype was detected ten times or more. The chain has TRBV5-4 and TRBJ2-3; 8 nucleotides agree with TRBD2. Germline values: CDR1 SGHNT, CDR2 YYREEE (reference sequence). The V gene end was trimmed by 5 bases and the J gene end by 4 bases; junction bases not matched to a gene: 9. The CDR3 has 15 residues. CDR3 region: CASRTGTRGADTQYF. As DNA, the CDR3 is TGTGCCAGCAGAACCGGGACTAGGGGCGCAGATACGCAGTATTTT. The full variable domain, completed using reference TRBV5-4 and TRBJ2-3, is ETGVTQSPTHLIKTRGQQVTLRCSSQSGHNTVSWYQQALGQGPQFIFQYYREEENGRGNFPPRFSGLQFPNYSSELNVNALELDDSALYLCASRTGTRGADTQYFGPGTRLTVL.

J is TRBJ2-3 and V is TRBV3-1; D gene ambiguous. V shed 0 bases and J shed 0 bases, with 7 bases lying between them. The CDR3 sequence is 15 residues long. Germline V gene lookup returns CDR1 LGHDT and CDR2 YNNKEL (reference sequence). The CDR3 here is CASSQEGSSTDTQYF. The CDR3 DNA reads TGTGCCAGCAGCCAAGAGGGTTCTAGCACAGATACGCAGTATTTT.

This clonotype showed up many times. The CDR3 here is CASSQYRAGGPTDTQYF. The CDR3 DNA sequence: TGCGCCAGCAGCCAATATCGAGCGGGAGGGCCCACAGATACGCAGTATTTT. The V call is TRBV4-1, the J call TRBJ2-3; 10 bases agree with TRBD2. This CDR3 contains 17 residues. Germline V lookup: CDR1 MGHRA, CDR2 YSYEKL. V shed 2 bases and J 2 bases; nucleotides not matched to a gene: 7.

This clonotype has at least ten counts. This chain joins TRBV2 and TRBJ2-6, with 7 bases fitting TRBD1. The V and J ends lost 8 bases and 2 bases, in that order; junction bases with no gene match: 9. Germline CDR1 and CDR2: SNHLY and FYNNEI. The CDR3 loop spans 16 amino acids. CDR3 in DNA: TGTGCCAGCGGGCAGACAGGGTCTGCTGGGGCCAACGTCCTGACTTTC. It codes for CASGQTGSAGANVLTF. Full variable domain (remainder filled in from reference TRBV2 and TRBJ2-6): EPEVTQTPSHQVTQMGQEVILRCVPISNHLYFYWYRQILGQKVEFLVSFYNNEISEKSEIFDDQFSVERPDGSNFTLKIRSTKLEDSAMYFCASGQTGSAGANVLTFGAGSRLTVL.

This clonotype was counted only a few times. The V and J genes are TRBV9 and TRBJ2-1; 14 nucleotides agree with TRBD2. The trim removed 3 bases at V and 7 bases at J, leaving 9 bases unmatched. Germline values: CDR1 SGDLS, CDR2 YYNGEE. The CDR3 contains 17 residues. For the CDR3, the DNA is TGTGCCAGCAGCGCCTCCGGCGGGACTAGCGGGAGTAATGAGCAGTTCTTC. This translates into CASSASGGTSGSNEQFF.

This clonotype was observed a handful of times. This clone may be a read error of a much larger clone one base away. The chain combines TRBV5-4 with TRBJ2-3; TRBD1 is a possible D gene (6 bases). This CDR3 spans 14 amino acids. Germline-derived CDR1 and CDR2 are SGHNT and YYREEE (reference sequence). V dropped 4 bases and J dropped 2 bases, with 11 bases sitting between them. CDR3 DNA sequence: TGTGCCAGCAGCACCCGACAGGCCACAGATACGCAGTATTTT. Protein: CASSTRQATDTQYF.

This clonotype was detected a few times. This chain uses TRBV29-1 with TRBJ2-1; D possibly corresponds to TRBD2 (6 bases). The CDR3 sequence is 11 residues long. V was pared by 4 bases and J by 11 bases, with 12 bases between. Germline values: CDR1 SQVTM, CDR2 ANQGSEA. The CDR3, as DNA: TGCAGCGTTGTGGGGGGTGGGAAGCAGTTCTTC. Residues: CSVVGGGKQFF.

The chain has TRBV3-1 and TRBJ2-2, with D perhaps being TRBD1 or TRBD2 (5 bases each). The CDR3 is 14 amino acids. Per germline, CDR1 LGHDT and CDR2 YNNKEL (reference sequence). The ends were cut back, 4 bases at V and 7 bases at J, with 13 bases in the middle. The CDR3 loop is CASSPFGAGGELFF. CDR3 bases: TGTGCCAGCAGCCCATTCGGGGCGGGCGGGGAGCTGTTTTTT.

Concerning this clonotype: A much larger clone is a single base away; this may be a read error. The chain joins TRBV11-2 to TRBJ2-5; 9 bases align to TRBD2. This CDR3 comprises 12 residues. The germline gives CDR1 SGHAT, CDR2 FQNNGV. In nucleotides, the CDR3 is TGTGCCAGCAACTTAGGAGGCGGGGGGGAGTACTTC. Encoded protein: CASNLGGGGEYF.

This clonotype was counted ten times or more. V is TRBV10-3 and J is TRBJ1-2; no reliable D call. In germline, CDR1 is ENHRY, CDR2 SYGVKD. This CDR3 is 12 amino acids long. V was trimmed by 4 bases and J by 6 bases, leaving 9 bases between them. The CDR3 bases are TGTGCCATCAGTGGGGCAGGAGATGGCTACACCTTC. Translating it yields CAISGAGDGYTF.

This clonotype was picked up one time. V gene TRBV20-1 combines with J gene TRBJ2-7; TRBD2 aligns across 13 bases. Germline V lookup: CDR1 DFQATT, CDR2 SNEGSKA (reference sequence). The junction had 6 bases not matched to a gene; V was cut back by 6 bases and J by 4 bases. The CDR3 spans 14 residues. CDR3 nucleotide sequence: TGCAGTGCGCAACTAGCGGGAGGGCGGTACGAGCAGTACTTC. It encodes CSAQLAGGRYEQYF.

This clonotype was observed at least ten times. The CDR3 bases are TGTGCCAGCAGTTTAGCGGGGAATTCACCCCTCCACTTT. This sequence encodes CASSLAGNSPLHF. The V and J genes are TRBV12-3 or TRBV12-4 and TRBJ1-6; no definite D call. V gave up 0 bases and J gave up 7 bases, with 4 bases separating them. The CDR3 is made up of 13 amino acids.

A few counts support this clonotype. CDR3 loop: CSAIDRTSGGLGEQFF. For the CDR3, the DNA is TGCAGTGCTATTGATCGGACTAGCGGGGGGCTTGGAGAGCAGTTCTTC. The gene calls are TRBV20-1 and TRBJ2-1; TRBD2 aligns across 14 bases. V shed 4 bases, J shed 10 bases, and the junction held 12 bases outside the gene matches. The V gene's germline CDR1 is DFQATT and CDR2 SNEGSKA (reference sequence). The CDR3 sequence is 16 residues long.

The rearrangement links TRBV6-2 or TRBV6-3 to TRBJ2-1; no firm D call. Trimming pared 6 bases from V and 0 bases from J, leaving 9 bases between. CDR3 length: 14 residues. The V gene's germline CDR1 is MNHEY and CDR2 SVGEGT. CDR3 bases: TGTGCCAGCAGCCCAGAGAGCTCCTACAATGAGCAGTTCTTC. Its protein is CASSPESSYNEQFF.

This clonotype was observed a few times. The V and J genes are TRBV20-1 and TRBJ2-1; either TRBD1 or TRBD2 may fit D (5 bases each). The germline CDR1 and CDR2 sequences are DFQATT and SNEGSKA (reference sequence). With 1 base removed from V and 0 bases from J, the gap between germline ends came to 10 bases. The CDR3 length is 15 residues. Here the CDR3 DNA reads TGCAGTGCTAGAGTAGGGGAGAGCTCCTACAATGAGCAGTTCTTC. This sequence encodes CSARVGESSYNEQFF.

This clonotype was counted many times. V and J are TRBV2 and TRBJ2-5; 8 nucleotides agree with TRBD2. CDR3 size: 15 residues. Germline V CDR1 and CDR2: SNHLY, FYNNEI. V was clipped by 3 bases and J by 5 bases; unmatched bases: 8. The DNA for the CDR3 is TGTGCCAGCAGTGAGTCCGCGGGAGGCTGGGAGACCCAGTACTTC. Its protein product is CASSESAGGWETQYF.

The chain combines TRBV4-1 with TRBJ2-3, with D unresolved. The germline V gene encodes CDR1 MGHRA and CDR2 YSYEKL. The CDR3 runs to 14 residues. Deletions cut 1 base from V and 6 bases from J, with 11 bases between. The CDR3 DNA reads as TGCGCCAGCAGCCAAGCCTTGGAATACGATACGCAGTATTTT. Residues: CASSQALEYDTQYF.

In its sample, this clonotype was seen many times. V gene TRBV6-5 combines with J gene TRBJ1-1, with TRBD1 identical over 9 bases. Germline V CDR1 and CDR2: MNHEY, SVGAGI. With 0 bases clipped from V and 7 bases from J, the junction kept 9 bases outside the gene matches. The CDR3 is made up of 16 amino acids. The CDR3 nucleotides are TGTGCCAGCAGTTACTCAAGTCCCGGGACAGGGAATGAAGCTTTCTTT. It yields the protein CASSYSSPGTGNEAFF.

Only a few counts were recorded for this clonotype. The chain recombines TRBV20-1 with TRBJ2-5; D is unresolved. This CDR3 is built from 14 residues. Germline lookup yields CDR1 DFQATT and CDR2 SNEGSKA (reference sequence). The V and J ends lost 3 bases and 7 bases respectively, with 18 bases between them. CDR3 DNA sequence: TGCAGTGCTAGTATTCCCCCCGAGCAAACGACCCAGTACTTC. Translating gives CSASIPPEQTTQYF.